Listed below are T cell receptor beta chains from one sample, sequenced in a study of CD8 T cells in ankylosing spondylitis. MiXCR, applied by TCRdb to the 5' RACE reads, yields one record per CDR3 protein. Here the sample spans a few hundred thousand distinct CDR3 sequences, 20% being singletons. Specimen: blood, either unsorted or a sorted T cell fraction (not recorded which). These receptors came from a male donor with ankylosing spondylitis or in good health (not recorded which). Each CDR3 is given with its conserved first and last residue. Fields, in order: D gene, V gene, J gene, clone size, CDR3 protein, CDR3 DNA. D genes are given only for firm matches. Clone size, where shown, is once, few, many, or a class for clones that have expanded.

>TRBD1|TRBV5-1|TRBJ2-3|-
CASSFFNRGRGTDTQYF
TGCGCCAGCAGCTTCTTCAACAGGGGGCGCGGCACAGATACGCAGTATTTT
>-|TRBV6-5|TRBJ2-2|few
CASSYSQYTGELFF
TGTGCCAGCAGTTACTCCCAGTACACCGGGGAGCTGTTTTTT
>TRBD2|TRBV7-8|TRBJ2-1|-
CASRFLPGGANEQFF
TGTGCCAGCCGATTTTTGCCCGGGGGGGCAAATGAGCAGTTCTTC
>-|TRBV29-1|TRBJ2-7|-
CSVGKEWGSYEQYF
TGCAGCGTTGGGAAGGAGTGGGGCTCCTATGAGCAGTACTTC
>-|TRBV29-1|TRBJ2-1|-
CSAREWSYNEQFF
TGCAGCGCCCGGGAATGGTCCTACAATGAGCAGTTCTTC
>-|TRBV7-9|TRBJ2-5|-
CASESARPQETQYF
TGTGCCAGCGAATCGGCCAGACCTCAAGAGACCCAGTACTTC
>-|TRBV20-1|TRBJ1-2|few
CRTLSDYGYTF
TGCAGAACCCTATCCGACTATGGCTACACCTTC
>-|TRBV6-5|TRBJ2-2|-
CASSYRGGGGELFF
TGTGCCAGCAGTTATCGGGGCGGTGGCGGGGAGCTGTTTTTT
>TRBD1|TRBV5-1|TRBJ2-3|few
CASSGLHRGRWDTQYF
TGCGCCAGCAGCGGACTCCACAGGGGGAGATGGGATACGCAGTATTTT
>-|TRBV11-2|TRBJ2-5|few
CASSTGAGYGETQYF
TGTGCCAGCAGCACGGGAGCAGGGTATGGAGAGACCCAGTACTTC
>TRBD1|TRBV19|TRBJ2-5|few
CASSKDRGLWETQYF
TGTGCCAGTAGTAAGGACAGGGGGCTCTGGGAGACCCAGTACTTC
>-|TRBV2|TRBJ2-7|-
CASSGPEGGGDEQYF
TGTGCCAGCAGTGGTCCCGAAGGGGGGGGTGACGAGCAGTACTTC
>-|TRBV15|TRBJ2-7|-
CATSRDLGPPIYEQYF
TGTGCCACCAGCAGGGACTTGGGACCCCCTATCTACGAGCAGTACTTC
>-|TRBV12-3/TRBV12-4|TRBJ1-5|-
CASSREDWEPQHF
TGTGCCAGCAGCAGAGAAGACTGGGAGCCCCAGCATTTT
>-|TRBV7-9|TRBJ1-2|-
CASSATYGYTF
TGTGCCAGCAGCGCGACGTATGGCTACACCTTC
>-|TRBV6-1|TRBJ2-7|-
CASRPDSVSYEQYF
TGTGCCAGCAGACCCGACAGCGTCTCCTACGAGCAGTACTTC
>-|TRBV25-1|TRBJ2-2|-
CASSEWRQNTGELFF
TGTGCCAGCAGTGAATGGCGCCAGAACACCGGGGAGCTGTTTTTT
>TRBD1|TRBV7-9|TRBJ1-6|-
CASSFAGQGNSPLHF
TGTGCCAGCAGCTTCGCGGGACAGGGGAATTCACCCCTCCACTTT
>TRBD2|TRBV12-3/TRBV12-4|TRBJ2-1|-
CASSFTSGGAPVNEQFF
TGTGCCAGCAGTTTTACTAGCGGGGGGGCCCCGGTAAATGAGCAGTTCTTC
>TRBD1|TRBV5-1|TRBJ1-2|few
CASSFDRASLSGYTF
TGCGCCAGCAGCTTCGACAGGGCGAGTTTGAGCGGCTACACCTTC
>-|TRBV29-1|TRBJ2-2|few
CSVEAETGELFF
TGCAGCGTTGAGGCAGAGACCGGGGAGCTGTTTTTT
>TRBD1|TRBV28|TRBJ2-1|few
CATREGQGYNEQFF
TGTGCCACCAGGGAGGGACAGGGCTACAATGAGCAGTTCTTC
>-|TRBV12-3/TRBV12-4|TRBJ2-1|few
CASSFQEYNEQFF
TGTGCCAGCAGTTTCCAGGAGTACAATGAGCAGTTCTTC
>-|TRBV11-2|TRBJ2-1|few
CASSLEVGLAGSYNEQFF
TGTGCCAGCAGCTTAGAAGTGGGGCTAGCCGGTTCCTACAATGAGCAGTTCTTC
>-|TRBV27|TRBJ1-2|-
CASSLVGGHGYTF
TGTGCCAGCAGTTTAGTTGGGGGGCATGGCTACACCTTC
>-|TRBV6-2/TRBV6-3|TRBJ2-3|-
CASSYFSATDTQYF
TGTGCCAGCAGTTACTTTAGCGCCACAGATACGCAGTATTTT
>-|TRBV12-3/TRBV12-4|TRBJ2-5|many
CASSLIGETQYF
TGTGCCAGCAGTCTCATCGGGGAGACCCAGTACTTC
>-|TRBV20-1|TRBJ2-2|-
CSASAGELFF
TGCAGTGCTAGCGCCGGGGAGCTGTTTTTT
>TRBD1|TRBV7-9|TRBJ1-5|-
CASSRSGQSNQPQHF
TGTGCCAGCAGCCGATCGGGACAGTCAAATCAGCCCCAGCATTTT
>-|TRBV20-1|TRBJ2-5|few
CSARSTEPGETQYF
TGCAGTGCTAGATCCACAGAGCCGGGGGAGACCCAGTACTTC
>-|TRBV2|TRBJ2-7|-
CASSDEGTYEQYF
TGTGCCAGCAGTGACGAGGGGACCTACGAGCAGTACTTC
>-|TRBV6-2/TRBV6-3|TRBJ1-1|-
CASSYRGTSGTENTEAFF
TGTGCCAGCAGTTACCGGGGGACCTCAGGTACCGAGAACACTGAAGCTTTCTTT
>TRBD2|TRBV14|TRBJ2-1|few
CASSLVAGANNEQFF
TGTGCCAGCAGCCTAGTAGCGGGGGCCAACAATGAGCAGTTCTTC
>TRBD2|TRBV20-1|TRBJ2-7|few
CSARPFSGGENYEQYF
TGCAGTGCTAGACCCTTCAGCGGGGGGGAAAACTACGAGCAGTACTTC
>TRBD2|TRBV15|TRBJ2-1|few
CATKTGGHNEQFF
TGTGCCACCAAGACGGGGGGGCACAATGAGCAGTTCTTC
>-|TRBV12-3/TRBV12-4|TRBJ2-3|-
CASSPPGNTQYF
TGTGCCAGCAGTCCCCCGGGGAATACGCAGTATTTT
>TRBD2|TRBV11-1|TRBJ2-3|-
CASSTLAGTDTQYF
TGTGCCAGCAGCACGCTAGCGGGGACAGATACGCAGTATTTT